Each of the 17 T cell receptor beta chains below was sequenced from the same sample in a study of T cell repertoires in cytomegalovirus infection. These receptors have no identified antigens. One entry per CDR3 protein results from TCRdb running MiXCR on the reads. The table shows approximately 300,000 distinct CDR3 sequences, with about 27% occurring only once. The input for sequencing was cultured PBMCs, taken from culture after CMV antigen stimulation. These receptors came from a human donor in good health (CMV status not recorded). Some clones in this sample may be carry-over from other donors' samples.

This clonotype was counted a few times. The CDR3 protein is CASSLSRDNEKLFF. The CDR3 nucleotides are TGTGCCAGCAGTTTATCCAGGGATAATGAAAAACTGTTTTTT. This chain uses TRBV28 with TRBJ1-4; TRBD1 is a possible D gene (5 bases). Germline CDR1 MDHEN, CDR2 SYDVKM. Trimming cost V 1 base and J 4 bases, with 7 bases left between them. The CDR3 extends over 14 amino acids.

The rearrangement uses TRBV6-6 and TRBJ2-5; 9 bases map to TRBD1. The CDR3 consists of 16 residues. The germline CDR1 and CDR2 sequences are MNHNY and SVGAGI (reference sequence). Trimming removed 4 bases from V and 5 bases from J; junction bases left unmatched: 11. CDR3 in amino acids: CASSFGLTGGGETQYF. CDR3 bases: TGTGCCAGCAGTTTTGGGCTTACAGGGGGCGGCGAGACCCAGTACTTC.

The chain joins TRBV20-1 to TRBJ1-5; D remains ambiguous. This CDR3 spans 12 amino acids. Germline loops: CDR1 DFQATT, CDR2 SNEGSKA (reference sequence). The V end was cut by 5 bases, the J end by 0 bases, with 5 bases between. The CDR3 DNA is TGCAGTGCTTTATATAGCAATCAGCCCCAGCATTTT. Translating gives CSALYSNQPQHF.

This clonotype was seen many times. Written as DNA, the CDR3 is TGCGCCAGCAGTCAATATCTCAGGACAGTACTCTACAATGAGCAGTTCTTC. This translates into CASSQYLRTVLYNEQFF. The chain uses TRBV23-1 and TRBJ2-1, with D perhaps TRBD1 (6 bases). TRBV23-1 is sorted into the ORF group, with uncertain function. Trimming took off 1 base at V and 3 bases at J, with 16 bases between the two ends. This CDR3 comprises 17 residues.

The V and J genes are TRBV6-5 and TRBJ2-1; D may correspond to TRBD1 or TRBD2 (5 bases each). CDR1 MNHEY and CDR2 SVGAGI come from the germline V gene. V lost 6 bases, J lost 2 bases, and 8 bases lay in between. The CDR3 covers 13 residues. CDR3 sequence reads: CASRRGPYNEQFF. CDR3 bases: TGTGCCAGCAGAAGGGGACCCTACAATGAGCAGTTCTTC.

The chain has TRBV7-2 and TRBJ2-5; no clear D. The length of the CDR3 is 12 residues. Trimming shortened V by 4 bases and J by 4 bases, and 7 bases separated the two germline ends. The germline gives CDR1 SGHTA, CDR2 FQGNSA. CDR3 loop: CASSWSRETQYF. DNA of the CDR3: TGTGCCAGCAGCTGGTCACGAGAGACCCAGTACTTC.

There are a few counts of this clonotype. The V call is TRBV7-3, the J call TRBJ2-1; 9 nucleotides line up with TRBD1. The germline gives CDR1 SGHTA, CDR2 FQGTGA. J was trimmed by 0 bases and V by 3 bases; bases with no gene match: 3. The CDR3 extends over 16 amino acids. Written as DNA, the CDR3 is TGTGCCAGCAGCTTTGCGGGACAGGGCTCCTACAATGAGCAGTTCTTC. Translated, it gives CASSFAGQGSYNEQFF.

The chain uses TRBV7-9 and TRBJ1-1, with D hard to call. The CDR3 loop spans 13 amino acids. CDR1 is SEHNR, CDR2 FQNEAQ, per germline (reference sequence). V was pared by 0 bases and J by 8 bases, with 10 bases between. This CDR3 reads CASSLAKDKEAFF. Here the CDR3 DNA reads TGTGCCAGCAGCTTAGCGAAGGATAAAGAAGCTTTCTTT.

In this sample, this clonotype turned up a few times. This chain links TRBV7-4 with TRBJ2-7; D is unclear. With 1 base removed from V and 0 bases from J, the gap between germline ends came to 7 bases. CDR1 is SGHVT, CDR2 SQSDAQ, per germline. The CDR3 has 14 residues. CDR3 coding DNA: TGTGCCAGCAGCTTAGTGTCAAACTCCTACGAGCAGTACTTC. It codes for CASSLVSNSYEQYF. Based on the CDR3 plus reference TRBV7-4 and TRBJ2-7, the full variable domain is GAGVSQSPRYKVAKRGRDVALRCDSISGHVTLYWYRQTLGQGSEVLTYSQSDAQRDKSGRPSGRFSAERPERSVSTLKIQRTEQGDSAVYLCASSLVSNSYEQYFGPGTRLTVT.

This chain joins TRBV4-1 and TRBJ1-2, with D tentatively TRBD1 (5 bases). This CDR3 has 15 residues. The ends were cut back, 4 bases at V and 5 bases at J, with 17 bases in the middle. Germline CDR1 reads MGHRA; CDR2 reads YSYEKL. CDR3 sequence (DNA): TGCGCCAGCAGCCCGACCTCCGGGACTTTATATGGCTACACCTTC. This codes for CASSPTSGTLYGYTF.

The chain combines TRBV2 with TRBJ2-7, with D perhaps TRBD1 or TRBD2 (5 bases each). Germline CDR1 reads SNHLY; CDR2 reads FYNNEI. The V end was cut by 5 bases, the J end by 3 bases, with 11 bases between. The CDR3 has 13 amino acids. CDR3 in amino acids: CASSSRELYEQYF. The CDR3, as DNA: TGTGCCAGCAGTAGCAGGGAGCTCTACGAGCAGTACTTC.

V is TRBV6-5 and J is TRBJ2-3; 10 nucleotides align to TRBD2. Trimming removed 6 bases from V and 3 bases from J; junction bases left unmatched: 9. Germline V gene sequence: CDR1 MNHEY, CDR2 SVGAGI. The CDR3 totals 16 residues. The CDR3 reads CASRRSLAGVTDTQYF. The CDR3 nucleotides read TGTGCCAGCAGGCGAAGCCTAGCGGGAGTGACAGATACGCAGTATTTT.

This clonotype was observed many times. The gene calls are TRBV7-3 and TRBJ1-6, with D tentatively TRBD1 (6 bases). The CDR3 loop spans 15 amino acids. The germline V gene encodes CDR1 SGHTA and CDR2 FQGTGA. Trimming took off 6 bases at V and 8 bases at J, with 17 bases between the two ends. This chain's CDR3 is CASREGRDTDSPLHF. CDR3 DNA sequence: TGTGCCAGCAGGGAGGGGCGGGACACCGATTCACCCCTCCACTTT.

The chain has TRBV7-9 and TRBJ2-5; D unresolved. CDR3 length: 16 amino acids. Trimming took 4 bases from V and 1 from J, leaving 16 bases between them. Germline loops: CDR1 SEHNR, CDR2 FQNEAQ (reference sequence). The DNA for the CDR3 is TGTGCCAGCAGCTCACGGACGGTTTCTCTCCAAGAGACCCAGTACTTC. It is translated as CASSSRTVSLQETQYF.

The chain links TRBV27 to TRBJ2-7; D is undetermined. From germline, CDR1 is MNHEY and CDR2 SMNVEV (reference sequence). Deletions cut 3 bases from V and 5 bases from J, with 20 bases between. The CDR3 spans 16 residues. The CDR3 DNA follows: TGTGCCAGCAGTTTTTGGGATAGGCTTAGCTACCACGAGCAGTACTTC. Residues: CASSFWDRLSYHEQYF.

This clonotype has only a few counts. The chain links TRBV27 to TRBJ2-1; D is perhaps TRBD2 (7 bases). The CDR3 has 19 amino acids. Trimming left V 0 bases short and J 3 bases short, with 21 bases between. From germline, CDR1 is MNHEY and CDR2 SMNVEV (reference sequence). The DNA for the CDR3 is TGTGCCAGCAGTTTATCTACCCCCAGAGGGGGGGGCGGCTACAATGAGCAGTTCTTC. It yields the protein CASSLSTPRGGGGYNEQFF.

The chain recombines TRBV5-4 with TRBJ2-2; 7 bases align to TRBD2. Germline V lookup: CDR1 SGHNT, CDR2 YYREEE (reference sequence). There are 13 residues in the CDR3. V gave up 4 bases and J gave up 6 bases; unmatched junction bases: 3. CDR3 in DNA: TGTGCCAGCAGCCCGGGGGGTGCCGGGGAGCTGTTTTTT. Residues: CASSPGGAGELFF.